This T cell receptor (beta chain) is from a study of T cell clones after liver transplantation. The wider study: Post-transplant blood was tracked for graft-donor-reactive T cell clones identified in a pre-transplant mixed lymphocyte reaction. Standard immunosuppression, with no induction, continued until 12-24 months after transplant.

This clone was observed a handful of times. Some clones are missing from TCRdb's copy, which holds only in-frame ones; the method was immunoSEQ multiplex PCR. In the table there are under 60,000 clones, over 60% of which are singletons. Trimming left V 4 bases short and J 11 bases short, with 5 bases between. The CDR3 is made up of 9 amino acids. This clonotype was obtained from a human patient who received a liver transplant. Some T cells may be the graft donor's. The V call is TRBV23-1, the J call TRBJ1-2; D call uncertain. TRBV23-1 is noted as an ORF with a role that remains uncertain. This specimen consisted of CD4+ T cells from blood, obtained at the 22-month timepoint. CDR3 residues: CASSLQYTF. CDR3 bases: TGCGCCAGCAGTCTGCAGTACACCTTC.